This T cell receptor (beta chain) was obtained from a study of T-cell memory formation after mild COVID-19. In this sample, this clonotype turned up many times. The CDR3 is 14 amino acids. The germline CDR1 and CDR2 sequences are SGHRS and YFSETQ. The J segment lost 4 bases and the V segment lost 4 bases, leaving 5 bases of the junction unmatched. Using its own MiXCR run on the 5' RACE reads, TCRdb lists one record per CDR3 protein. This table has 300,000 to 350,000 distinct CDR3 sequences, roughly 15% appearing once. The chain is built from TRBV5-1 and TRBJ2-3; 8 bases are shared with TRBD1. Sequenced sample: PBMCs or a T cell subset sorted from them (not recorded which). This clonotype was sampled from a man aged 18 to 29 who had mild COVID-19 (a few samples of this study predate the infection). Cell type and time point are not known. The CDR3 sequence is CASSTGQGSDTQYF. The CDR3 bases are TGCGCCAGCAGCACTGGACAGGGATCAGATACGCAGTATTTT.